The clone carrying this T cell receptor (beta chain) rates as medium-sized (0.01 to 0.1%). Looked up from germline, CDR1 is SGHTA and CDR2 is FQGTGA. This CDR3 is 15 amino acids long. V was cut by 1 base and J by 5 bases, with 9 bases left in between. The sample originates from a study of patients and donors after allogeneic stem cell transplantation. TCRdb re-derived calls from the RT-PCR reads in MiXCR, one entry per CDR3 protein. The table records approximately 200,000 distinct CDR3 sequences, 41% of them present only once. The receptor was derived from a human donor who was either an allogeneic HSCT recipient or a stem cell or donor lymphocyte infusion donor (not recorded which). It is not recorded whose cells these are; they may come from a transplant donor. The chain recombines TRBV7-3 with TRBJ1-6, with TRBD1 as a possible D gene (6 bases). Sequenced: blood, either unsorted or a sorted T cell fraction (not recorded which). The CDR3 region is CASSLMAGDNSPLHF. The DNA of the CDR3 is TGTGCCAGCAGCTTAATGGCAGGGGATAATTCACCCCTCCACTTT. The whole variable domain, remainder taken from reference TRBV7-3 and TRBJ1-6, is GAGVSQTPSNKVTEKGKYVELRCDPISGHTALYWYRQSLGQGPEFLIYFQGTGAADDSGLPNDRFFAVRPEGSVSTLKIQRTERGDSAVYLCASSLMAGDNSPLHFGNGTRLTVT.